What follows is one T cell receptor (beta chain) and its context. What this receptor recognizes is not known. The input lacks base qualities; no much larger clone sits a single base away. This specimen comes from a study of cytomegalovirus exposure and HLA in healthy donors (dated by TCRdb to 2016 to 2017). About the full investigation: An earlier analysis of some 550 of the donors reported 250 to 350 Gb of sequence data and more than 90 million unique TCR beta sequences from 190 million or so T cells. The aim of the study was to test whether cataloging public T cell receptors could identify signatures of past pathogen exposure. HLA typing included class I and class II loci at four-digit resolution. A later genetic analysis took genome-wide SNP genotypes for about three fifths of the roughly 700 donors and used that subset as a discovery cohort. Roughly 310 gigabases of sequencing data and 70 million to 85 million unique TCR sequences were included in an early release covering several hundred HLA-typed donors. A later analysis re-examined previously published TCR beta repertoires from 500 to 700 donors and added high-resolution HLA genotyping to investigate patterns of TCR occurrence. The T cell repertoires of around 730 subjects were profiled by immunosequencing and related to cytomegalovirus serostatus. Of the approximately 400 genotyped donors, 65% to 90% fell in the genetic ancestry cluster associated with self-reported Caucasian donors. Across 398 genotyped donors of the cohort, an average of approximately 240,000 unique TCR beta nucleotide sequences per donor were sequenced, and approximately 17% of those sequences were non-productive. In an earlier analysis of 587 of the donors, high-throughput TCR beta sequencing was used to judge whether each TCR beta V gene segment behaved as functional or pseudogenic. All discovery cohort repertoires had been generated on a single sequencing platform. Typing coverage varied by locus: about 629-630 donors for A, B, C, DRB1 and DQB1; 500 to 550 for DQA1; more than 600 for DPA1; more than 450 for DPB1. Four or five DR-DQ haplotypes were treated as single units for association and clustering because of strong linkage in the cohort. Donor age, sex, ethnicity and CMV serostatus were compiled together with the repertoire data. The later analysis used no new phenotypic data to find candidate immune exposures, relying instead on TCR beta sequences and their occurrence across donors. To predict cytomegalovirus infection status, the study brought together high-throughput TCR immunosequencing, statistical association of individual TCRs with disease status, and machine learning. A separate validation cohort of some 130 different subjects was used in addition to the roughly 720-subject first cohort.

The cohort comprised more than 550 healthy bone marrow donors. At the time of sampling, every cohort member was nominally healthy, though immune exposures that went unrecorded were likely present. The donor was CMV seropositive and belonged to the group of over 250 seropositive cohort members. A peripheral blood sample was provided by each donor, and peripheral blood mononuclear cells were used for TCR beta sequencing. Genomic DNA was extracted from the blood cell samples with the Qiagen DNeasy Blood Extraction Kit. Findings and caveats that apply to the study as a whole: A later analysis found that most CMV-associated TCR beta chains appeared HLA-restricted, with HLA associations seemingly driven largely by CMV exposure. A cluster of highly shared sequence variants was judged likely to be a technical artifact of the sequencing pipeline. Most TCR sequences were observed very rarely across donors, whereas some public TCRs were present in many individuals. Because some donors lacked HLA typing at each locus, the association tests relied only on the typed subset. In the study, about 150 TCR beta chains were listed as associated with cytomegalovirus. In a later genetic analysis, a missense DCLRE1C variant was associated with V-gene and J-gene trimming of TCR beta chains, and the association was replicated in an independent cohort. In vitro tests confirmed that three of the cytomegalovirus-associated TCR beta chains recognize cytomegalovirus antigens. Broadly in line with IMGT annotations, most TCR beta V segments showed up in productive rearrangements about 90% or about 30% of the time in an earlier analysis of some 590 of the donors. The classifier was reported to diagnose cytomegalovirus status with high specificity and sensitivity in both the original and validation cohorts. The earlier analysis of nearly 600 of the donors excluded 15 to 20 rarely observed V segments, including chromosome 9 orphons, because counts were too low. According to a later analysis, parvovirus B19, influenza, CMV and Epstein-Barr virus appeared linked to several top co-occurrence clusters. Sequencing depth was assumed to be roughly uniform across donors in the presence/absence analyses, though that assumption may not hold. A further reported finding was that TCR beta sequences accurately predicted the HLA-A and HLA-B alleles for most subjects in the first cohort. In a later analysis, the rate of TCR association differed among HLA loci, with DRB1 alleles having the most associated TCRs and HLA-C alleles having the fewest. Only TCR beta chains were sequenced in this cohort, and the absence of alpha or paired-chain data limited detectable features. Compared with equally common non-associated chains, HLA-associated TCR beta chains in a later analysis were more clonally expanded and had lower generation probabilities. A later analysis associated 15,000 to 20,000 TCR beta sequences with specific HLA alleles at a false discovery rate of 0.05. Correlated functional status among segregating V segments might be attributable to linkage disequilibrium, but an unknown experimental factor could not be ruled out. Compared with the roughly 700-donor mean, donors in an Asian-associated ancestry cluster had fewer N-insertions in productive TCRs, according to a later genetic analysis. It was suggested by the authors that the approach could potentially be generalized to other disease states and immunological phenotypes. For the cohort, immune exposure information was limited to CMV serostatus. Assigning TCR associations to individual alleles was difficult when HLA alleles, especially DR and DQ, strongly co-occurred. Some IMGT-functional V segments, including TRBV6-2 and TRBV6-3, could not be distinguished by the 87-base-pair reads and were therefore excluded.

From V the trimming removes 6 bases and from J it removes 8 bases, while the gene matches leave 9 bases of the junction unaccounted for. The CDR3 contains 14 residues, cysteine and phenylalanine counted. Only the CDR3 DNA is retained, 42 bases long and in frame from the first base. CDR1 MNHEY and CDR2 SMNVEV were looked up in the germline V gene (reference sequence). The library was built by means of the immunoSEQ multiplex PCR assay. For the multiplex PCR, a mixture combining 60 forward primers for TCR Vbeta segments and 13 reverse primers for TCR Jbeta segments was used. Amplification of the CDR3 region of rearranged TCR beta genes was performed with a multiplex PCR assay on genomic DNA. Amplified TCR beta libraries were sequenced as 87-base-pair reads on the Illumina HiSeq System. Processing in the source paper ran as follows. In a later analysis, tens of millions of unique TCR beta chains were counted across the 500 to 700 repertoires, and around 11 million of these chains were shared by at least two donors. A nearest-neighbor algorithm error-corrected the raw reads and collapsed the reads into unique sequences, merging closely related sequences to remove PCR and sequencing errors. V, D and J gene segments were assigned by aligning CDR3 sequences to IMGT reference sequences. For a sequence to be retained, a match of at least six nucleotides was required to both a V gene segment and a J gene segment. Rearrangements were called productive when the CDR3 lacked stop codons and stayed in frame with V and J; all others were non-productive. Following IMGT convention, CDR3 was defined as the stretch from the second conserved V-encoded cysteine to the conserved J-encoded phenylalanine. The earlier analysis of roughly 590 of the donors excluded any sequence lacking an unambiguous match to a single V gene segment. In an earlier analysis of a few hundred of the donors, V segments were called functional above 56.7% productive rearrangements and were called segregating when the between-donor standard deviation exceeded 5%. To diagnose cytomegalovirus status from the catalog of TCR beta chain sequences, a statistical classification framework was built. In a later analysis, V and J genes were assigned by comparing TCR nucleotide sequences against IMGT/GENE-DB human TR gene sequences. Using the TCRdist pipeline, a later analysis assigned CDR3 sequences along with most-parsimonious VDJ recombination scenarios. In a later analysis, each TCR beta chain was defined by its CDR3 amino acid sequence together with its V-gene family, and reads without a unique V-gene family were excluded. A later analysis removed 592 highly shared, low-generation-probability nucleotide sequences to deal with suspected cross-contamination and a sequencing artifact. For each public chain, a later analysis derived a clonal expansion index from normalized ranks of inferred template counts within each repertoire. Generation probabilities in a later analysis came from a VDJ recombination model fitted to out-of-frame rearrangements, and those results were checked against IGoR. In a later analysis, hypergeometric tests were used to score TCR-TCR, TCR-HLA and TCR-CMV co-occurrence, with a repertoire-size bias correction applied to TCR pairs. To estimate false discovery rates, a later analysis permuted the HLA or CMV assignments 20 times. In a later analysis, co-occurring TCRs were grouped using DBSCAN, and TCRdist sequence similarity was added for clustering within HLA-allele-positive subsets. Repertoires with fewer than 30,000 or more than 120,000 public chains were left out of co-occurrence clustering, as were about five repertoires with anomalous nucleotide sharing. TCRdb obtained this table from immuneACCESS and retained in-frame rearrangements with V and J assigned. These tables miss some clones; where compared with another copy, unresolved V genes account for less than half of the shortfall, and the remainder is unexplained. Clone size and the V and J calls come from that table; the DNA yielded D and trimming. This sample gives about 150,000 clones in total; about 80% of them show up just once. Of the sample, around 6.6% is held by the ten largest clones.

Rearrangement joined TRBV27 to TRBJ1-4; 7 nucleotides in the junction match TRBD1. This TCR was recovered from a woman in her forties or fifties in good health and CMV-seropositive. Specimen: PBMCs. The bases read TGTGCCAGCAGACAGGGGACGACAGCCGAAAAACTGTTTTTT. The translation is CASRQGTTAEKLFF.